This TCR beta chain emerged from a study of memory CD4+ T cells and cytomegalovirus serostatus. Study details: Of the healthy Belgian adults, 9 or 10 were CMV seropositive and 20 to 30 seronegative. Study-wide results and caveats: CMV serostatus prediction reached median AUC 0.95, or 0.91 with US-trained model. Suggested: most of the CMV-linked TCR signature lies in CD4+ memory cells.

The sort gate was single viable CD3+CD4+CD8-CD45RO+ cells for memory CD4+ T cells. V lost 1 base to trimming and J lost 6 bases, with 6 bases between them. The CDR3 loop spans 13 amino acids. CDR1 SNHLY and CDR2 FYNNEI come from the germline V gene. As regards this clone: No antigen is known for it.

Original handling: Out-of-frame sequences were removed, leaving around 2.2 million distinct TCRbeta sequences. Profiling relied on immunoSEQ multiplex PCR, and the TCRdb table lists in-frame clones only, not all of them. That table supplies the V and J calls and clone size; D and trimming were determined from the DNA. The data contain around 45,000 clones, approximately 74% of them seen just once; the ten biggest clones take up 0.9% to 1.5%. The sample consisted of memory CD4+ T cells from blood. This clonotype was sampled from an adult in good health and CMV-seropositive. J is TRBJ2-2 and V is TRBV2; D is unclear. In DNA form, the CDR3 reads TGTGCCAGCAGTGAAGGTCGGCCCGGGGAGCTGTTTTTT. It yields the protein CASSEGRPGELFF.